This T cell receptor beta chain was documented in a study of CD8 T cells in Susac syndrome. Germline lookup yields CDR1 SEHNR and CDR2 FQNEAQ (reference sequence). Trimming took 3 bases from V and 10 from J, leaving 13 bases between them. CDR3 size: 13 residues. With random hexamers, reverse transcription was performed on roughly 0.5 to 1 ug of RNA. With immunoSEQ multiplex PCR, TCR beta CDR3 was amplified across 54 Vbeta and 13 Jbeta. TCRdb ran MiXCR on the immunoSEQ multiplex PCR reads and lists one entry per CDR3 protein. The sample lists under 200,000 distinct CDR3 sequences; about 96% were seen once.

The sequenced material came from CD4+ T cells from PBMCs. The rearrangement links TRBV7-9 to TRBJ2-1; maybe TRBD1 (5 bases). This receptor was identified in a human donor with Susac syndrome. In nucleotides, the CDR3 is TGTGCCAGCAGCTTCGACGTTAGGGGAGAGCAGTTCTTC. Its protein is CASSFDVRGEQFF. The variable domain in full, completed from reference TRBV7-9 and TRBJ2-1, reads DTGVSQNPRHKITKRGQNVTFRCDPISEHNRLYWYRQTLGQGPEFLTYFQNEAQLEKSRLLSDRFSAERPKGSFSTLEIQRTEQGDSAMYLCASSFDVRGEQFFGPGTRLTVL.